Below, one T cell receptor (beta chain) is given with its context. As yet, its antigen is unknown. The data originate from a study of CD8 T cells in ankylosing spondylitis. Study-level findings and limits: There were earlier reports of some motif variants in reactive arthritis synovial fluid and blood. Made up of under 10 highly homologous variants, a TCR beta motif appeared characteristic of ankylosing spondylitis blood.

Libraries of TCR beta came from quantitative 5'-RACE with molecular barcodes. TCRdb fed the 5' RACE reads into MiXCR, producing one record per CDR3 protein. The sample consists of under 950,000 distinct CDR3 sequences, 15% to 20% of them appearing once. Specimen: blood, either unsorted or a sorted T cell fraction (not recorded which). The receptor was derived from a male donor with ankylosing spondylitis.

CDR3 DNA: TGTGCCAGCAGCCCGACGACGGCTCACAATGAGCAGTTCTTC. Translated, it gives CASSPTTAHNEQFF. The chain uses TRBV3-1 and TRBJ2-1; D is ambiguous. Trimming took off 4 bases at V and 5 bases at J, with 12 bases between the two ends. The CDR3 length is 14 residues. CDR1 and CDR2 from the germline V gene are LGHDT and YNNKEL (reference sequence).